The clone carrying this TCR beta chain appeared many times. The antigen remains undetermined. V lost 2 bases to trimming and J lost 7 bases, with 20 bases between them. Germline V gene data show CDR1 as DFQATT and CDR2 as SNEGSKA (reference sequence). The length of the CDR3 is 15 residues. Tregs were sorted as CD4+CD25+CD127-/low cells. Semi-nested PCR with Nested Universal Primer A followed constant-region reverse priming of full-length variable regions. TCRdb reanalysed the 5' RACE reads using MiXCR and keeps one entry per CDR3 protein. Of approximately 50,000 distinct CDR3 sequences listed, 26% are singletons. The study, taken as a whole, reports: The larger-cohort validation was restricted to a single TCR beta V-J rearrangement rather than whole repertoires. Tumor-infiltrating Treg TCR alpha and beta sequences overlapped most with tumor naive CD4+ T cells, then blood naive. Tumor memory CD4+ T cell TCR gene usage clustered with blood and lymph node memory CD4+ cells and lymph node naive CD4+ cells.

What was sequenced was tumor-infiltrating Tregs sorted from the breast tumor. This chain uses TRBV20-1 with TRBJ2-5; perhaps D is TRBD1 or TRBD2 (6 bases each). The receptor was derived from a female donor with breast cancer. CDR3 sequence: CSARKSGAPWATQYF. For the CDR3, the DNA is TGCAGTGCTAGAAAGTCGGGGGCCCCCTGGGCGACCCAGTACTTC.